One sample yielded the 21 T cell receptor beta chains listed below, sequenced in a study of T cells in localized non-small cell lung cancer. Profiled with immunoSEQ multiplex PCR; TCRdb holds only in-frame clones, not every one. The repertoire holds around 30,000 clones, around 92% seen once, with 4% to 5% in the top ten. The sample here was peripheral blood mononuclear cells, taken before any cancer treatment. These receptors originate from a woman aged 40 to 75 with stage III lung adenocarcinoma.

The chain links TRBV29-1 to TRBJ2-1; TRBD2 might be the D (6 bases). The germline V and J ends were trimmed by 4 bases and 11 bases, with 18 bases remaining between them. The CDR3 spans 13 residues. Germline CDR1 SQVTM, CDR2 ANQGSEA. CDR3 nucleotide sequence: TGCAGCGTTGGGGCTACAACGGGAGCCCAGCAGTTCTTC. It specifies CSVGATTGAQQFF.

The chain is built from TRBV21-1 and TRBJ2-1; the D call of TRBD2 is as the table states it, not checked on the DNA. TRBV21-1 is tagged as a pseudogene. The CDR3 spans 21 residues. Here the CDR3 reads CASSKTKVRLAGGCSYNEQFF. The CDR3 nucleotides read TGTGCCAGCAGCAAAACCAAGGTTAGACTAGCGGGAGGGTGCTCCTACAATGAGCAGTTCTTC.

The chain has TRBV15 and TRBJ1-4; D unresolved. CDR1 and CDR2 (germline): LNHNV, YYDKDF (reference sequence). CDR3 size: 18 residues. The ends were cut back, 5 bases at V and 5 bases at J, with 24 bases in the middle. The CDR3 here is CATSALLTTKPTNEKLFF. Here the CDR3 DNA reads TGTGCCACCAGCGCCCTGTTGACTACCAAGCCCACGAATGAAAAACTGTTTTTT.

The chain has TRBV20-1 and TRBJ2-7; possible D gene TRBD2, 6 bases. Germline lookup yields CDR1 DFQATT and CDR2 SNEGSKA (reference sequence). This CDR3 spans 11 amino acids. V was shortened by 6 bases and J by 4 bases, with 10 bases between the two germline ends. The CDR3 here is CSAGTSYEQYF. DNA of the CDR3: TGCAGTGCCGGGACTTCTTACGAGCAGTACTTC.

This clone occurred a few times. The chain carries TRBV27 and TRBJ1-2; D is ambiguous. From germline, CDR1 is MNHEY and CDR2 SMNVEV (reference sequence). The CDR3 has 13 amino acids. V was pared by 0 bases and J by 4 bases, with 6 bases between. CDR3: CASSLSEGYGYTF. CDR3 nucleotide sequence: TGTGCCAGCAGTTTATCGGAGGGCTATGGCTACACCTTC.

This chain links TRBV7-2 with TRBJ2-1, with D maybe TRBD1 (5 bases). This CDR3 is built from 14 residues. V was cut by 1 base and J by 6 bases, with 10 bases left in between. The V gene's germline CDR1 is SGHTA and CDR2 FQGNSA. CDR3 region: CASSLDPGFNEQFF. The CDR3 coding sequence is TGTGCCAGCAGCTTAGATCCAGGGTTCAATGAGCAGTTCTTC.

The chain has TRBV7-2 and TRBJ2-1, with 12 bases matching TRBD2. CDR3 size: 19 residues. Trimming removed 2 bases from V and 0 bases from J; junction bases left unmatched: 8. In germline, CDR1 is SGHTA, CDR2 FQGNSA. In nucleotides, the CDR3 is TGTGCCAGCAGCTTATCCACTAGCGGGAGGCGCAGCTCCTACAATGAGCAGTTCTTC. Protein: CASSLSTSGRRSSYNEQFF.

The chain recombines TRBV30 with TRBJ2-2; 12 bases line up with TRBD2. V was pared by 1 base and J by 4 bases, with 4 bases of the junction left unmatched. Germline loops: CDR1 GTSNPN, CDR2 SVGIG (reference sequence). The CDR3 is 16 amino acids. The CDR3: CAWSGLAGDITGELFF. The CDR3 coding sequence is TGTGCCTGGAGTGGACTAGCGGGAGATATCACCGGGGAGCTGTTTTTT.

This chain joins TRBV5-1 and TRBJ2-5; D uncertain. Per the germline V gene, CDR1 is SGHRS and CDR2 is YFSETQ. Deletions cut 0 bases from V and 3 bases from J, with 6 bases between. The CDR3 is 13 amino acids. The CDR3 protein is CASSLGVEETQYF. The CDR3 region has the DNA TGCGCCAGCAGCTTGGGGGTAGAAGAGACCCAGTACTTC.

The chain carries TRBV5-1 and TRBJ2-7; D assignment may be TRBD1 or TRBD2 (5 bases each). The V end lost 0 bases, the J end lost 5 bases, and 12 bases lay between the germline ends. Germline V gene data show CDR1 as SGHRS and CDR2 as YFSETQ. The CDR3 is made up of 14 amino acids. The CDR3, as DNA: TGCGCCAGCAGCTTGGGGGGGAGTACAAACGAGCAGTACTTC. Protein sequence: CASSLGGSTNEQYF.

This clone was counted a single time. The CDR3 is CASSVVGGMNTEAFF. CDR3 DNA: TGTGCCAGCAGCGTAGTAGGGGGTATGAACACTGAAGCTTTCTTT. The gene calls are TRBV9 and TRBJ1-1, with a tentative D call TRBD1 (6 bases). The V end was cut by 0 bases, the J end by 0 bases, with 9 bases between. The CDR3 runs 15 residues. The germline gives CDR1 SGDLS, CDR2 YYNGEE.

This clone has just one count. The rearrangement links TRBV15 to TRBJ1-1; D is undetermined. CDR1 and CDR2 from the germline V gene are LNHNV and YYDKDF (reference sequence). The CDR3 length is 14 residues. The ends were cut back, 0 bases at V and 6 bases at J, with 11 bases in the middle. CDR3: CATSRDRAAAEAFF. The CDR3 nucleotides read TGTGCCACCAGCAGAGATCGGGCAGCGGCTGAAGCTTTCTTT.

The chain combines TRBV6-1 with TRBJ2-1, with D unclear. This CDR3 region has 12 residues. CDR1 is MNHNS and CDR2 is SASEGT in the germline V gene. The ends were cut back, 4 bases at V and 9 bases at J, with 10 bases in the middle. DNA of the CDR3: TGTGCCAGCAGTGGAGGACGGACTGAGCAGTTCTTC. Its protein product is CASSGGRTEQFF.

This chain links TRBV29-1 with TRBJ1-1; the D is unclear. This CDR3 has 13 residues. V was trimmed by 4 bases and J by 3 bases, leaving 12 bases between them. From germline, CDR1 is SQVTM and CDR2 ANQGSEA. The CDR3 spells CSVAPRIDTEAFF. CDR3 bases: TGCAGCGTTGCCCCCCGGATAGACACTGAAGCTTTCTTT.

V is TRBV18 and J is TRBJ1-2; TRBD1 aligns across 10 bases. The CDR3 loop spans 15 amino acids. The germline V gene encodes CDR1 KGHSH and CDR2 LQKENI. V was clipped by 3 bases and J by 8 bases; unmatched bases: 9. The DNA of the CDR3 is TGTGCCAGCTCACCCGCCGGGACAGGGGTCGAGGGCTACACCTTC. Its protein product is CASSPAGTGVEGYTF.

The chain joins TRBV28 to TRBJ2-5; D remains ambiguous. Germline V CDR1 and CDR2: MDHEN, SYDVKM. V lost 6 bases and J 5 bases, leaving 4 bases between the germline ends. The length of the CDR3 is 10 residues. CDR3 loop: CASRRETQYF. For the CDR3, the DNA is TGTGCCAGCAGAAGGGAGACCCAGTACTTC.

For the CDR3, the DNA is TGCAGTGCTAGAAGCCTCTATGGCTACACCTTC. This encodes CSARSLYGYTF. The rearrangement links TRBV20-1 to TRBJ1-2; the D is unclear. Germline CDR1 is DFQATT and CDR2 is SNEGSKA (reference sequence). The V and J ends lost 2 bases and 4 bases respectively, with 5 bases between them. The CDR3 sequence is 11 residues long.

The chain has TRBV11-2 and TRBJ2-5, with unresolved D. The CDR3 is made up of 14 amino acids. CDR1 is SGHAT and CDR2 is FQNNGV in the germline V gene. With 1 base removed from V and 2 bases from J, the gap between germline ends came to 8 bases. Here the CDR3 reads CASSLGAYQETQYF. In DNA form, the CDR3 reads TGTGCCAGCAGCTTAGGTGCCTATCAAGAGACCCAGTACTTC.

The rearrangement uses TRBV18 and TRBJ1-3; 7 nucleotides align to TRBD1. V shed 1 base and J 0 bases; nucleotides not matched to a gene: 0. The CDR3 runs to 15 residues. The germline CDR1 and CDR2 sequences are KGHSH and LQKENI. The CDR3 bases are TGTGCCAGCTCACCACGGGACAGCTCTGGAAACACCATATATTTT. This sequence encodes CASSPRDSSGNTIYF.

CDR3 in DNA: TGTGCCACCGGCGGTTTGCAGCCCCAGCATTTT. Its protein product is CATGGLQPQHF. This chain links TRBV28 with TRBJ1-5; D is undetermined. Trimming took off 10 bases at V and 7 bases at J, with 11 bases between the two ends. The CDR3 is made up of 11 amino acids. The germline gives CDR1 MDHEN, CDR2 SYDVKM.

The chain employs TRBV7-2 and TRBJ2-3; D unresolved. This CDR3 is built from 14 residues. Looked up from germline, CDR1 is SGHTA and CDR2 is FQGNSA. V shed 7 bases and J shed 0 bases, with 11 bases lying between them. The CDR3 nucleotides read TGTGCCAGCACCAATGATTTTAGCACAGATACGCAGTATTTT. Its translation is CASTNDFSTDTQYF.